One sample yielded the 12 T cell receptor beta chains listed below, sequenced in a study of OX40 agonist ivuxolimab in advanced cancers. Here immunoSEQ multiplex PCR was the method, and the copy in TCRdb shows in-frame clones only, minus some. Altogether just over 60,000 clones are present, about 92% being singletons, with the ten largest covering about 0.66%. The sequenced sample was CD4+ or CD8+ T cells sorted from blood, obtained in a trial of the OX40 agonist ivuxolimab. The receptors derive from an adult with an advanced solid tumor such as melanoma, head and neck, liver or kidney cancer.

CDR3 bases: TGTGCCAGTCGGACAACTAGCTCCTACGAGCAGTACTTC. Protein: CASRTTSSYEQYF. The genes are TRBV19 and TRBJ2-7; D possibly uses TRBD1 or TRBD2 (5 bases each). Trimming removed 8 bases from V and 0 bases from J, with 11 bases in between. CDR1 and CDR2 from the germline V gene are LNHDA and SQIVND (reference sequence). CDR3 length: 13 amino acids.

The chain links TRBV13 to TRBJ2-5, with 8 positions matching TRBD1. CDR1 is PRHDT and CDR2 is FYEKMQ in the germline V gene (reference sequence). The CDR3 consists of 14 residues. J lost 4 bases, V lost 5 bases, and 6 bases had no gene match. In DNA form, the CDR3 reads TGTGCCAGCAGCCCACGGACAGGGCTAGAGACCCAGTACTTC. The encoded protein is CASSPRTGLETQYF.

The chain has TRBV10-3 and TRBJ1-1; D is possibly TRBD1 (6 bases). The CDR3 sequence is 11 residues long. Between the trimmed V and J ends, which lost 10 bases and 11 bases, there was a span of 17 bases. Germline CDR1 is ENHRY and CDR2 is SYGVKD. The DNA for the CDR3 is TGTGCCACCGTGGACAGCGCAAGGGCTTTCTTT. The encoded protein is CATVDSARAFF.

This clone was counted between two and nine times. The CDR3 loop reads CASGSQGGPYEQYF. The CDR3 DNA is TGTGCCAGCGGATCACAGGGGGGACCCTACGAGCAGTACTTC. This chain joins TRBV5-6 and TRBJ2-7, with TRBD1 identical over 8 bases. J gave up 2 bases and V 7 bases, and 8 bases lay outside the gene matches. The CDR3 covers 14 residues. Germline CDR1 is SGHDT and CDR2 is YYEEEE.

The gene calls are TRBV11-2 and TRBJ2-7; D remains ambiguous. Trimming pared 2 bases from V and 3 bases from J, leaving 8 bases between. The CDR3 spans 13 residues. Germline V gene sequence: CDR1 SGHAT, CDR2 FQNNGV. The CDR3 nucleotides are TGTGCCAGCAGCTTACCCCCTTTCTACGAGCAGTACTTC. This translates into CASSLPPFYEQYF.

The genes are TRBV28 and TRBJ1-1; D perhaps matches TRBD1 (6 bases). V was cut by 6 bases and J by 4 bases, with 15 bases left in between. The CDR3 contains 14 residues. Germline assignment: CDR1 MDHEN and CDR2 SYDVKM. The CDR3 nucleotides are TGTGCCAGCAGCATCGGGGGGCGCGGCACTGAAGCTTTCTTT. It yields the protein CASSIGGRGTEAFF.

This rearrangement joins TRBV6-6 to TRBJ1-2; 7 nucleotides line up with TRBD1. Per germline, CDR1 MNHNY and CDR2 SVGAGI (reference sequence). CDR3 length equals 13 residues. V gave up 5 bases and J gave up 6 bases; unmatched junction bases: 6. The CDR3 here is CASSNNRGDGYTF. In nucleotides, the CDR3 is TGTGCCAGCAGTAACAACAGGGGCGATGGCTACACCTTC.

V and J are TRBV6-6 and TRBJ1-2, with D hard to call. V was pared by 6 bases and J by 0 bases, with 8 bases between. CDR3 length: 13 residues. CDR1 is MNHNY, CDR2 SVGAGI, per germline (reference sequence). CDR3 in DNA: TGTGCCAGCAGGGACTCAGCTAACTATGGCTACACCTTC. Amino acid sequence: CASRDSANYGYTF.

The rearrangement links TRBV27 to TRBJ2-6; no clear D gene. The CDR3 is 15 amino acids. The V gene lost 4 bases and the J gene lost 0 bases, with 7 bases spanning the gap. From germline, CDR1 is MNHEY and CDR2 SMNVEV (reference sequence). The CDR3 is CASSSPASGANVLTF. In nucleotides, the CDR3 is TGTGCCAGCAGTTCCCCGGCCTCTGGGGCCAACGTCCTGACTTTC.

V usage is TRBV5-4 and J usage is TRBJ2-7; D gene unclear. The CDR3 contains 13 residues. Germline lookup yields CDR1 SGHNT and CDR2 YYREEE (reference sequence). V lost 1 base to trimming and J lost 2 bases, with 7 bases between them. In nucleotides, the CDR3 is TGTGCCAGCAGCTTGTACGGCCCCTACGAGCAGTACTTC. This translates into CASSLYGPYEQYF. The full variable domain, in which reference TRBV5-4 and TRBJ2-7 provide the parts outside the CDR3, is ETGVTQSPTHLIKTRGQQVTLRCSSQSGHNTVSWYQQALGQGPQFIFQYYREEENGRGNFPPRFSGLQFPNYSSELNVNALELDDSALYLCASSLYGPYEQYFGPGTRLTVT.

The genes are TRBV6-1 and TRBJ1-6; D might be TRBD1 (6 bases). The CDR3 runs 13 residues. The germline V gene encodes CDR1 MNHNS and CDR2 SASEGT. V was trimmed by 7 bases and J by 5 bases, leaving 9 bases between them. CDR3 loop: CASTGQNNSPLHF. CDR3 bases: TGTGCCAGCACCGGACAGAATAATTCACCCCTCCACTTT.

The chain joins TRBV30 to TRBJ2-7; tentative D call: TRBD1 (6 bases). V was cut by 4 bases and J by 0 bases, with 16 bases left in between. The CDR3 loop spans 15 amino acids. The V gene's germline CDR1 is GTSNPN and CDR2 SVGIG (reference sequence). Here the CDR3 DNA reads TGTGCCTGGACCAACAGGGCAAAGCTCTCCTACGAGCAGTACTTC. It specifies CAWTNRAKLSYEQYF.